This record concerns one T cell receptor (beta chain) sequence. Its antigen is still unknown. What was sequenced were expressed TCRB transcripts, since all of the isolated RNA had been reverse transcribed. This table comes from immunoSEQ multiplex PCR, and its TCRdb copy is limited to in-frame clones, with some not included. The sample contains 450,000 to 550,000 clones, 30% of which appear only once. The CDR3 length is 17 residues. Germline V gives CDR1 MGHRA, CDR2 YSYEKL. V was trimmed by 3 bases and J by 1 base, leaving 13 bases between them. Markers CD45RO/CCR7/CD25/CD127/CD95/CD27 served to sort CD4+ naive, central memory, regulatory and stem cell-like memory cells. This entry is derived from a study of beta chain features in type 1 diabetes. General study points: Fewer insertions but more deletions were seen at VDJ junctions in type 1 diabetes patients.

Material for sequencing was naive CD4+ T cells from blood. V usage is TRBV4-1 and J usage is TRBJ2-6, with D possibly matching TRBD2 (6 bases). This receptor was taken from a man younger than 35 in good health. The CDR3 region has the DNA TGCGCCAGCAGCCAGGGACTTACCCGTTCTGGGGCCAACGTCCTGACTTTC. Residues: CASSQGLTRSGANVLTF.